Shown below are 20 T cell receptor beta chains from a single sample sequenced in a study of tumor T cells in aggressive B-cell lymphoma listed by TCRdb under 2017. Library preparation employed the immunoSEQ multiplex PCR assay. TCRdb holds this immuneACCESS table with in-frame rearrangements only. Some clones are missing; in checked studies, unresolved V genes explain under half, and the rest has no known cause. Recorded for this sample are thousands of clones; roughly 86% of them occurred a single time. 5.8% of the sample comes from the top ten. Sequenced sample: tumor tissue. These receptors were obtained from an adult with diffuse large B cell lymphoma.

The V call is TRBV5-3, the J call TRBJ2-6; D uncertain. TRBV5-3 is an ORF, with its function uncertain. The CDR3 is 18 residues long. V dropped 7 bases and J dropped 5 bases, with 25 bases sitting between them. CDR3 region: CARPHEVVNKSRANVLTF. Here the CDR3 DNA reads TGTGCCAGACCTCACGAAGTGGTGAACAAAAGTCGGGCCAACGTCCTGACTTTC.

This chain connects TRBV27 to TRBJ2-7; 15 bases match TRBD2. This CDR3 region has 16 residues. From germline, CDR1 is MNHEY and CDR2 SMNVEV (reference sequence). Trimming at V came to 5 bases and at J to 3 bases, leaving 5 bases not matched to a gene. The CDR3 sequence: CASSTWTSGRGYEQYF. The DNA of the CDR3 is TGTGCCAGCAGTACCTGGACTAGCGGGAGGGGCTACGAGCAGTACTTC.

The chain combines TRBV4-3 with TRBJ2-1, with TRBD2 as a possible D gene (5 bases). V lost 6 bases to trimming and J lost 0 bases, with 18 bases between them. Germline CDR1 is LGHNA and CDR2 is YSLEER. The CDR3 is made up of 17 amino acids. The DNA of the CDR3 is TGCGCCAGCAGTCTTTCGGGATGGGGAAGCTCCTACAATGAGCAGTTCTTC. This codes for CASSLSGWGSSYNEQFF.

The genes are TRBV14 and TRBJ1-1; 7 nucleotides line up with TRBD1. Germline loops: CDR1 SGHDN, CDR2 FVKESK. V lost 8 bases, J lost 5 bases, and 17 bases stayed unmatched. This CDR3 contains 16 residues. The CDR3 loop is CASGPAYRGGETEAFF. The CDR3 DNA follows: TGTGCCAGCGGCCCGGCCTACAGGGGAGGAGAAACTGAAGCTTTCTTT.

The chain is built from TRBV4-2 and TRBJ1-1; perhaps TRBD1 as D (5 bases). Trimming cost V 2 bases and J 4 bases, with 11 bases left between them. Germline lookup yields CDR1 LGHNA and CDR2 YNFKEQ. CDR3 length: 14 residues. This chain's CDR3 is CASSQQQESTEAFF. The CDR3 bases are TGTGCCAGCAGCCAACAACAGGAAAGCACTGAAGCTTTCTTT.

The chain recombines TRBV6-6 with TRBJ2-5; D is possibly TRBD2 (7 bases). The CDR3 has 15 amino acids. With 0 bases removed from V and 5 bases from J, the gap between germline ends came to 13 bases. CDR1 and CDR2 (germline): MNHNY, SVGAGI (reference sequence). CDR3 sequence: CASSYSVGGGETQYF. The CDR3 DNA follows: TGTGCCAGCAGTTACTCCGTGGGAGGGGGGGAGACCCAGTACTTC.

The CDR3 loop is CASSLAPLGGNQPQHF. For the CDR3, the DNA is TGTGCCAGCAGCTTAGCGCCTTTGGGGGGTAATCAGCCCCAGCATTTT. The V and J genes are TRBV7-2 and TRBJ1-5, with D maybe TRBD1 (5 bases). The V and J ends lost 0 bases and 4 bases respectively, with 13 bases between them. CDR1 and CDR2 (germline): SGHTA, FQGNSA. CDR3 length: 16 residues.

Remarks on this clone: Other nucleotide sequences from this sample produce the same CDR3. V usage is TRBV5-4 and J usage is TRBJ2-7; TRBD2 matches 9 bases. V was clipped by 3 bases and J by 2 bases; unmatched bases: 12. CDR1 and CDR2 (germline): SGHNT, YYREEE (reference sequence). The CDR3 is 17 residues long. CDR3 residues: CASSSLPTSGRAYEQYF. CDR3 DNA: TGTGCCAGCAGCTCCCTCCCTACTAGCGGGCGAGCCTACGAGCAGTACTTC.

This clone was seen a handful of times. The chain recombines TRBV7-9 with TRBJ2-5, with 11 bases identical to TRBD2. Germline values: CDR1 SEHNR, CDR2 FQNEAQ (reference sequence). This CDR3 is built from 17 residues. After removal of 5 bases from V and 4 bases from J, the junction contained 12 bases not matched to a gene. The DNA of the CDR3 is TGTGCCAGCAGCCCGCGGACTAGCGGGTTCAATGGAGAGACCCAGTACTTC. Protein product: CASSPRTSGFNGETQYF.

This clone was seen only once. The CDR3 DNA is TGTGCCAGCGGCGGGACAGGGGCCTACAATGAGCAGTTCTTC. Amino acids: CASGGTGAYNEQFF. The chain uses TRBV28 and TRBJ2-1; TRBD1 matches at 10 bases. V shed 8 bases, J shed 2 bases, and the junction held 3 bases outside the gene matches. CDR1 MDHEN and CDR2 SYDVKM come from the germline V gene. The length of the CDR3 is 14 residues.

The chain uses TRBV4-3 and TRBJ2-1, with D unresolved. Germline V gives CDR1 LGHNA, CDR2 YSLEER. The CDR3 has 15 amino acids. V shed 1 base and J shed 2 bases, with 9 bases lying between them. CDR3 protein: CASSQAALAYNEQFF. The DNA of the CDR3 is TGCGCCAGCAGCCAAGCGGCGCTAGCCTACAATGAGCAGTTCTTC.

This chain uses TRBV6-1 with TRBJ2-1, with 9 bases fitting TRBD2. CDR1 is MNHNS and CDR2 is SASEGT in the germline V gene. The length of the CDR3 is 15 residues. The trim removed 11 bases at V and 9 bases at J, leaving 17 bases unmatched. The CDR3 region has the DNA TGTGCCCAAGCGGGGGGACTAGTGGTAGGGGGTGAGCAGTTCTTC. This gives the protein CAQAGGLVVGGEQFF.

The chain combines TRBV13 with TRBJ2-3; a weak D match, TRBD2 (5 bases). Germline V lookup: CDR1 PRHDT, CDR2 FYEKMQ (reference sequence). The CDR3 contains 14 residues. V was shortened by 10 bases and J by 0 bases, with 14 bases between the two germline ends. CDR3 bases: TGTGCCACTACAAGCGGATCTAGCACAGATACGCAGTATTTT. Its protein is CATTSGSSTDTQYF.

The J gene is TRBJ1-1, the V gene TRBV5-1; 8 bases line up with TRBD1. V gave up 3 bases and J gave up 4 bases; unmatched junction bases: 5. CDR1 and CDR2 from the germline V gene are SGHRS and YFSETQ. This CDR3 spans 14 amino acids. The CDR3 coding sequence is TGCGCCAGCAGCTCGGGGACAGGTCTCACTGAAGCTTTCTTT. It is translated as CASSSGTGLTEAFF.

This CDR3 reads CASSLLGQVYEQYF. The DNA of the CDR3 is TGTGCCAGCAGTTTATTGGGACAGGTCTACGAGCAGTACTTC. J is TRBJ2-7 and V is TRBV27; 8 bases fit TRBD1. The CDR3 runs to 14 residues. V was clipped by 1 base and J by 3 bases; unmatched bases: 2. Germline CDR1 and CDR2: MNHEY and SMNVEV (reference sequence).

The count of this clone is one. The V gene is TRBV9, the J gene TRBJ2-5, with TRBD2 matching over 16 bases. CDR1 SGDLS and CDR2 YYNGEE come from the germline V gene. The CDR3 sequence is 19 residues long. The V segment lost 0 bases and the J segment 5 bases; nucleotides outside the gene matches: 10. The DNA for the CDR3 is TGTGCCAGCAGCGTAGGGCCGGGACTAGCGGGAGGGCTGGCGGAGACCCAGTACTTC. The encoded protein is CASSVGPGLAGGLAETQYF.

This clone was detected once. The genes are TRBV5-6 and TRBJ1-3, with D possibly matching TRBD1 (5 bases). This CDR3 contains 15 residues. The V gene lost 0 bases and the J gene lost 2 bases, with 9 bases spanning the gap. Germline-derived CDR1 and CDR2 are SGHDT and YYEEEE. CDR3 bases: TGTGCCAGCAGCTTGGTTGACAGAACTGGAAACACCATATATTTT. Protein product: CASSLVDRTGNTIYF. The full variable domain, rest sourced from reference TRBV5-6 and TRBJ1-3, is DAGVTQSPTHLIKTRGQQVTLRCSPKSGHDTVSWYQQALGQGPQFIFQYYEEEERQRGNFPDRFSGHQFPNYSSELNVNALLLGDSALYLCASSLVDRTGNTIYFGEGSWLTVV.

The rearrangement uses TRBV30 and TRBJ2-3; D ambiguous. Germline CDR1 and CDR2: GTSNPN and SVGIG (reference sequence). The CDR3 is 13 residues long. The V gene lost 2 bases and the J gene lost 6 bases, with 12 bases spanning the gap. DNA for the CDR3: TGTGCCTGGAGTTGGTCCTCGGAGGATACGCAGTATTTT. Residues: CAWSWSSEDTQYF.

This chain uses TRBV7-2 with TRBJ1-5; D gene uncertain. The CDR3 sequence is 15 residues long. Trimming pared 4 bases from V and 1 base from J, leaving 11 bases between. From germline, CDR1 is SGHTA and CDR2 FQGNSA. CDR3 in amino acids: CASSSVEESNQPQHF. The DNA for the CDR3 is TGTGCCAGCAGCTCCGTAGAGGAGAGCAATCAGCCCCAGCATTTT.

CDR3 region: CASSLTSGNEQFF. Here the CDR3 DNA reads TGTGCCAGCAGTTTAACTAGCGGCAATGAGCAGTTCTTC. This chain connects TRBV27 to TRBJ2-1, with 8 bases that match TRBD2. Looked up from germline, CDR1 is MNHEY and CDR2 is SMNVEV (reference sequence). Trimming at V came to 2 bases and at J to 6 bases, leaving 0 bases not matched to a gene. The CDR3 loop spans 13 amino acids.